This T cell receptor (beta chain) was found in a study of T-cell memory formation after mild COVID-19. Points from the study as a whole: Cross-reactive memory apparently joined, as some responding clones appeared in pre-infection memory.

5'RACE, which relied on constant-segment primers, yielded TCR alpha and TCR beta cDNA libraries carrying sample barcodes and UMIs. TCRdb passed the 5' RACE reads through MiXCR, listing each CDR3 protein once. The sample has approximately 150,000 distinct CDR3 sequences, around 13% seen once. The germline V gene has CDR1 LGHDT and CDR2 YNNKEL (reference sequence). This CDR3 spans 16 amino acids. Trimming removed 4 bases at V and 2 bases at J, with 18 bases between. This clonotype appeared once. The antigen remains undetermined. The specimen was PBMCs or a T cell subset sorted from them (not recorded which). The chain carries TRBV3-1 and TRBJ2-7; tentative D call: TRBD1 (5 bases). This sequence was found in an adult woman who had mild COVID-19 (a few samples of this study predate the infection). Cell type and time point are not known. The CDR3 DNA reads TGTGCCAGCAGCCCGAGTTTTAAGACAGTAGCCTACGAGCAGTACTTC. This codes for CASSPSFKTVAYEQYF.